The 10 T cell receptor beta chains below all came from one sample that was sequenced in a study of shared T cell receptors in the human thymus. The protocol was immunoSEQ multiplex PCR, while the TCRdb copy is restricted to in-frame clones and leaves out a portion. This table has about 710,000 clones, around 87% appearing once. The data were also submitted as part of a second study, on human thymus T cells.

Sequenced input: thymocytes. The receptor source for this set is a boy under two years old with a congenital heart defect.

CDR3 DNA sequence: TGTGCCAGCACCCTCGCACCCGGGATCACCTATGGCTACACCTTC. The encoded protein is CASTLAPGITYGYTF. The chain has TRBV7-8 and TRBJ1-2, with no clear D. Germline V lookup: CDR1 SGHVS, CDR2 FQNEAQ. The CDR3 extends over 15 amino acids. The ends were cut back, 7 bases at V and 4 bases at J, with 19 bases in the middle.

This rearrangement joins TRBV19 to TRBJ2-3; 7 nucleotides align to TRBD1. In germline, CDR1 is LNHDA, CDR2 SQIVND (reference sequence). Trimming took 7 bases from V and 10 from J; bases not matched to a gene: 23. The CDR3 has 17 amino acids. CDR3 sequence reads: CASNPRGGEQGRSPQYF. The CDR3 DNA reads TGTGCCAGTAACCCACGTGGGGGAGAACAGGGGCGATCGCCGCAGTATTTT.

The chain uses TRBV4-2 and TRBJ1-6, with 7 bases lining up with TRBD1. J gave up 6 bases and V 4 bases, and 3 bases lay outside the gene matches. The CDR3 runs to 14 residues. Germline V gene lookup returns CDR1 LGHNA and CDR2 YNFKEQ. CDR3 nucleotides: TGTGCCAGCAGCCTGGGACAGACTAATTCACCCCTCCACTTT. Amino acids: CASSLGQTNSPLHF.

The V and J genes are TRBV4-3 and TRBJ2-1, with no clear D. The V gene's germline CDR1 is LGHNA and CDR2 YSLEER. V shed 3 bases and J shed 1 base, with 10 bases lying between them. The CDR3 covers 15 residues. This CDR3 is CASSHMSLSYNEQFF. The CDR3 DNA reads as TGCGCCAGCAGCCACATGTCCCTATCCTACAATGAGCAGTTCTTC.

The J gene is TRBJ2-1, the V gene TRBV29-1; 10 bases agree with TRBD2. With V trimmed by 6 bases and J by 5 bases, 10 bases remained unmatched. The length of the CDR3 is 15 residues. Germline V gene data show CDR1 as SQVTM and CDR2 as ANQGSEA. CDR3 coding DNA: TGCAGCGTGGACCTAGCGGGAGCTCGGAACAATGAGCAGTTCTTC. It yields the protein CSVDLAGARNNEQFF.

This clone appeared once. The V and J genes are TRBV6-4 and TRBJ2-2; D gene uncertain. The V gene's germline CDR1 is MRHNA and CDR2 SNTAGT. CDR3 length: 14 residues. Trimming took off 3 bases at V and 2 bases at J, with 7 bases between the two ends. This chain's CDR3 is CASSEQLNTGELFF. The CDR3 region has the DNA TGTGCCAGCAGTGAACAGTTAAACACCGGGGAGCTGTTTTTT.

The chain combines TRBV14 with TRBJ2-1; 8 nucleotides agree with TRBD2. Germline values: CDR1 SGHDN, CDR2 FVKESK. J was trimmed by 0 bases and V by 1 base; bases with no gene match: 11. This CDR3 region has 19 residues. The CDR3 here is CASSQGPHTSGISYNEQFF. For the CDR3, the DNA is TGTGCCAGCAGCCAAGGTCCCCACACTAGCGGAATCTCCTACAATGAGCAGTTCTTC.

The chain combines TRBV25-1 with TRBJ1-3, with D maybe TRBD1 (6 bases). Trimming shortened V by 4 bases and J by 2 bases, and 12 bases separated the two germline ends. Germline-derived CDR1 and CDR2 are MGHDK and SYGVNS. The CDR3 is 15 residues long. The CDR3: CASSGLGGAGNTIYF. In nucleotides, the CDR3 is TGTGCCAGCAGTGGGCTAGGGGGGGCTGGAAACACCATATATTTT.

The chain uses TRBV5-4 and TRBJ2-7; tentative D call: TRBD2 (6 bases). The germline V and J ends were trimmed by 1 base and 2 bases, with 16 bases remaining between them. The CDR3 has 16 residues. Germline V gene lookup returns CDR1 SGHNT and CDR2 YYREEE (reference sequence). The CDR3 protein is CASSLMFATRAYEQYF. CDR3 coding DNA: TGTGCCAGCAGCTTGATGTTCGCGACTAGAGCCTACGAGCAGTACTTC.

The chain is built from TRBV5-1 and TRBJ1-2; D ambiguous. Germline V gene sequence: CDR1 SGHRS, CDR2 YFSETQ. The CDR3 extends over 12 amino acids. V dropped 4 bases and J dropped 2 bases, with 6 bases sitting between them. The CDR3 is CASSGQNYGYTF. CDR3 DNA: TGCGCCAGCAGCGGGCAGAACTATGGCTACACCTTC.